These 13 T cell receptor beta chains originate from one sample sequenced in a study of technical replicates of blood from a few donors. Data came from immunoSEQ multiplex PCR; TCRdb stores just in-frame clones and leaves some out. The table shows tens of thousands of clones, with around 87% occurring only once. Sample: PBMCs. The receptors derive from a human donor in good health. Some clones in this sample may be carry-over from other donors' samples.

This clone was seen a single time. The DNA for the CDR3 is TGTGCCAGCAGCCTAGGTTGGGCAGGGGCCAACGTCCTGACTTTC. Amino acids: CASSLGWAGANVLTF. The chain joins TRBV7-9 to TRBJ2-6; D is unresolved. Germline CDR1 SEHNR, CDR2 FQNEAQ (reference sequence). Trimming removed 5 bases at V and 4 bases at J, with 12 bases between. The CDR3 has 15 amino acids.

This clone was seen a few times. This chain joins TRBV27 and TRBJ1-4; 9 bases agree with TRBD1. The trim removed 3 bases at V and 5 bases at J, leaving 4 bases unmatched. The germline CDR1 and CDR2 sequences are MNHEY and SMNVEV (reference sequence). This CDR3 contains 15 residues. CDR3 nucleotides: TGTGCCAGCAGTTTCTGGACAGGGGAGAATGAAAAACTGTTTTTT. Translated: CASSFWTGENEKLFF.

The chain recombines TRBV6-4 with TRBJ1-1, with 7 bases that match TRBD1. The CDR3 is 14 amino acids. J was trimmed by 5 bases and V by 5 bases; bases with no gene match: 8. CDR1 MRHNA and CDR2 SNTAGT come from the germline V gene. The CDR3 loop reads CASSRRGVLTEAFF. Here the CDR3 DNA reads TGTGCCAGCAGTCGCAGGGGGGTATTGACTGAAGCTTTCTTT.

The chain couples TRBV11-3 to TRBJ2-3; TRBD2 matches at 8 bases. Germline V gene sequence: CDR1 SGHNT, CDR2 YENEEA. This CDR3 region has 15 residues. Trimming took 5 bases from V and 5 from J; bases not matched to a gene: 9. As DNA, the CDR3 is TGTGCCAGCAGCCCCGGGGGGGCTGCCGGAGATACGCAGTATTTT. It specifies CASSPGGAAGDTQYF. Full variable domain (missing parts from reference TRBV11-3 and TRBJ2-3): EAGVVQSPRYKIIEKKQPVAFWCNPISGHNTLYWYLQNLGQGPELLIRYENEEAVDDSQLPKDRFSAERLKGVDSTLKIQPAELGDSAVYLCASSPGGAAGDTQYFGPGTRLTVL.

The chain uses TRBV2 and TRBJ1-6, with D perhaps matching TRBD1 (5 bases). This CDR3 spans 17 amino acids. V lost 1 base and J lost 6, with 16 bases in between. Looked up from germline, CDR1 is SNHLY and CDR2 is FYNNEI. In DNA form, the CDR3 reads TGTGCCAGCAGTGAAGGGACAATCTTTTTTGCTAATTCACCCCTCCACTTT. It is translated as CASSEGTIFFANSPLHF.

Written as DNA, the CDR3 is TGTGCCAGACTAGCAGATACGCAGTATTTT. As protein: CARLADTQYF. This sequence joins TRBV9 and TRBJ2-3; maybe TRBD2 (5 bases). This CDR3 is 10 amino acids long. CDR1 and CDR2 from the germline V gene are SGDLS and YYNGEE. With 8 bases removed from V and 4 bases from J, the gap between germline ends came to 5 bases.

This clone showed up just once. The genes are TRBV6-5 and TRBJ2-7; 11 nucleotides match TRBD1. Germline V gives CDR1 MNHEY, CDR2 SVGAGI. The CDR3 consists of 14 residues. V dropped 6 bases and J dropped 4; count of bases not matched to a gene: 5. Written as DNA, the CDR3 is TGTGCCAGCAGGGGGACAGGGGGTTTGTACGAGCAGTACTTC. Protein: CASRGTGGLYEQYF.

V usage is TRBV30 and J usage is TRBJ1-3; 8 bases are shared with TRBD1. Trimming cost V 3 bases and J 3 bases; bases outside gene matches: 1. The CDR3 is 13 residues long. CDR1 and CDR2 (germline): GTSNPN, SVGIG (reference sequence). The chain's CDR3 is CAWSRGLGNTIYF. Written as DNA, the CDR3 is TGTGCCTGGAGCAGGGGGCTTGGAAACACCATATATTTT.

This rearrangement joins TRBV7-2 to TRBJ2-7; D is undetermined. Germline-derived CDR1 and CDR2 are SGHTA and FQGNSA. The CDR3 has 14 residues. Trimming pared 3 bases from V and 0 bases from J, leaving 9 bases between. The CDR3 DNA is TGTGCCAGCAGCTTTGGGCCGAGCTCCTACGAGCAGTACTTC. Translation: CASSFGPSSYEQYF.

This rearrangement joins TRBV7-3 to TRBJ2-2, with D possibly matching TRBD1 (5 bases). V was shortened by 5 bases and J by 5 bases, with 9 bases between the two germline ends. The CDR3 has 13 residues. Germline V CDR1 and CDR2: SGHTA, FQGTGA. Here the CDR3 DNA reads TGTGCCAGCAGCACTGGACAAACCGGGGAGCTGTTTTTT. This codes for CASSTGQTGELFF.

The chain recombines TRBV4-1 with TRBJ1-1, with D perhaps matching TRBD1 (6 bases). There are 15 residues in the CDR3. Germline loops: CDR1 MGHRA, CDR2 YSYEKL. Trimming took off 3 bases at V and 3 bases at J, with 14 bases between the two ends. The CDR3 spells CASSHPPQGYTEAFF. Written as DNA, the CDR3 is TGCGCCAGCAGCCATCCCCCGCAGGGGTACACTGAAGCTTTCTTT.

For the CDR3, the DNA is TGCGCCAGCAGCATCGGGGGGACTGAAGCTTTCTTT. It codes for CASSIGGTEAFF. This chain connects TRBV5-1 to TRBJ1-1; D is perhaps TRBD1 (5 bases). V gave up 4 bases and J gave up 5 bases, with 9 bases separating them. The CDR3 has 12 amino acids. Per the germline V gene, CDR1 is SGHRS and CDR2 is YFSETQ.

The chain carries TRBV5-4 and TRBJ2-5, with 12 bases that match TRBD1. The V gene's germline CDR1 is SGHNT and CDR2 YYREEE (reference sequence). J lost 6 bases, V lost 4 bases, and 4 bases had no gene match. This CDR3 has 14 amino acids. Here the CDR3 DNA reads TGTGCCAGCAGCGGGACAGGGGGCGTGAAGACCCAGTACTTC. Amino acid sequence: CASSGTGGVKTQYF. Full variable domain (rest looked up from reference TRBV5-4 and TRBJ2-5): ETGVTQSPTHLIKTRGQQVTLRCSSQSGHNTVSWYQQALGQGPQFIFQYYREEENGRGNFPPRFSGLQFPNYSSELNVNALELDDSALYLCASSGTGGVKTQYFGPGTRLLVL.